These T cell receptor beta chains were read from a single sample in a study of T cells after yellow fever vaccination. Each CDR3 protein gets one entry after TCRdb re-called the 5' RACE reads with MiXCR. Of hundreds of thousands of distinct CDR3 sequences listed, 7.5% to 9% were seen once; the top ten hold approximately 19%. The sequencing used PBMCs, collected on the day of the first yellow fever vaccination. Receptors originate from a young man who received the YFV17D yellow fever vaccine. Each CDR3 is given with its conserved first and last residue. A D gene is named only where the DNA matches it firmly. Clone size appears in some rows only: once, few, many, or a class for an expanded clone.

v_gene: TRBV6-5; abundance: NA; d_gene: NA; j_gene: TRBJ1-2; CDR3aa: CASRTPGYGYTF; CDR3nt: TGTGCCAGTAGGACTCCGGGGTATGGCTACACCTTC
v_gene: TRBV30; abundance: NA; d_gene: NA; j_gene: TRBJ1-4; CDR3aa: CAWTDFNEKLFF; CDR3nt: TGTGCCTGGACAGATTTTAATGAAAAACTGTTTTTT
v_gene: TRBV28; abundance: few; d_gene: TRBD2; j_gene: TRBJ2-5; CDR3aa: CASSLFRLAGEETQYF; CDR3nt: TGTGCCAGCAGTTTATTCCGACTAGCGGGGGAAGAGACCCAGTACTTC
v_gene: TRBV20-1; abundance: many; d_gene: NA; j_gene: TRBJ2-5; CDR3aa: CSARDPRGVEETQYF; CDR3nt: TGCAGTGCTAGAGACCCCCGCGGCGTTGAAGAGACCCAGTACTTC
v_gene: TRBV12-3/TRBV12-4; abundance: many; d_gene: TRBD2; j_gene: TRBJ2-3; CDR3aa: CASSSVAGGTDTQYF; CDR3nt: TGTGCCAGCAGTTCAGTAGCGGGGGGCACAGATACGCAGTATTTT
v_gene: TRBV5-4; abundance: few; d_gene: NA; j_gene: TRBJ2-1; CDR3aa: CASSLGQGTNNEQFF; CDR3nt: TGTGCCAGCAGCTTGGGGCAGGGAACTAACAATGAGCAGTTCTTC
v_gene: TRBV4-2; abundance: many; d_gene: TRBD2; j_gene: TRBJ2-7; CDR3aa: CASSQGLAGEEQYF; CDR3nt: TGTGCCAGCAGCCAAGGACTAGCTGGGGAAGAGCAGTACTTC
v_gene: TRBV18; abundance: NA; d_gene: NA; j_gene: TRBJ1-1; CDR3aa: CASRSGRGRNTEAFF; CDR3nt: TGTGCCAGCCGTAGTGGCAGGGGCAGGAACACTGAAGCTTTCTTT
v_gene: TRBV7-2; abundance: NA; d_gene: TRBD1; j_gene: TRBJ1-4; CDR3aa: CSSRQGINEKLFF; CDR3nt: TGTTCCAGCAGACAGGGGATTAATGAAAAACTGTTTTTT
v_gene: TRBV12-3/TRBV12-4; abundance: few; d_gene: TRBD1; j_gene: TRBJ1-6; CDR3aa: CASSLTTGVRSYNSPLHF; CDR3nt: TGTGCCAGCAGTTTAACGACAGGGGTACGCTCCTATAATTCACCCCTCCACTTT
v_gene: TRBV20-1; abundance: NA; d_gene: TRBD2; j_gene: TRBJ2-3; CDR3aa: CSARLAGETDTQYF; CDR3nt: TGCAGTGCTAGATTAGCGGGGGAAACTGATACGCAGTATTTT
v_gene: TRBV20-1; abundance: NA; d_gene: TRBD2; j_gene: TRBJ2-1; CDR3aa: CSAREAGAHNEQFF; CDR3nt: TGCAGTGCTAGGGAAGCGGGGGCCCACAATGAGCAGTTCTTC
v_gene: TRBV20-1; abundance: NA; d_gene: TRBD2; j_gene: TRBJ2-3; CDR3aa: CSATPLAGGAQYF; CDR3nt: TGCAGTGCTACCCCACTAGCGGGGGGGGCCCAGTATTTT
v_gene: TRBV20-1; abundance: NA; d_gene: NA; j_gene: TRBJ1-2; CDR3aa: CSAPSQGSNYGYTF; CDR3nt: TGCAGTGCACCGTCACAGGGTTCGAACTATGGCTACACCTTC
v_gene: TRBV5-1; abundance: many; d_gene: NA; j_gene: TRBJ2-2; CDR3aa: CASSSSDSSNTGELFF; CDR3nt: NA
v_gene: TRBV12-3/TRBV12-4; abundance: NA; d_gene: NA; j_gene: TRBJ2-5; CDR3aa: CASKGRETQYF; CDR3nt: TGTGCCAGCAAGGGTCGGGAGACCCAGTACTTC
v_gene: TRBV7-9; abundance: NA; d_gene: NA; j_gene: TRBJ1-4; CDR3aa: CASSAGVGEKLFF; CDR3nt: TGTGCCAGCAGCGCAGGTGTAGGTGAAAAACTGTTTTTT
v_gene: TRBV7-9; abundance: few; d_gene: NA; j_gene: TRBJ2-4; CDR3aa: CASSSGYNIQYF; CDR3nt: TGTGCCAGCAGCTCAGGGTACAACATTCAGTACTTC
v_gene: TRBV4-1; abundance: few; d_gene: TRBD1; j_gene: TRBJ2-7; CDR3aa: CASSPRDRGLEQYF; CDR3nt: TGCGCCAGCAGCCCGAGGGACAGGGGGCTTGAGCAGTACTTC
v_gene: TRBV6-5; abundance: many; d_gene: TRBD1; j_gene: TRBJ1-6; CDR3aa: CAGGQPDNSPLHF; CDR3nt: TGTGCCGGGGGACAGCCTGATAATTCACCCCTCCACTTT
v_gene: TRBV6-5; abundance: NA; d_gene: TRBD2; j_gene: TRBJ2-2; CDR3aa: CASSYSGLAGNTGELFF; CDR3nt: TGTGCCAGCAGTTACTCGGGACTAGCGGGGAATACCGGGGAGCTGTTTTTT
v_gene: TRBV23-1; abundance: NA; d_gene: NA; j_gene: TRBJ2-5; CDR3aa: CVSSQQQGQAETQYF; CDR3nt: TGCGTCAGCAGTCAGCAGCAGGGCCAAGCAGAGACCCAGTACTTC
v_gene: TRBV20-1; abundance: few; d_gene: TRBD2; j_gene: TRBJ2-3; CDR3aa: CSARDVVAGALDTQYF; CDR3nt: TGCAGTGCTAGAGATGTAGTAGCGGGGGCCCTAGATACGCAGTATTTT
v_gene: TRBV20-1; abundance: NA; d_gene: NA; j_gene: TRBJ2-2; CDR3aa: CSASRRFKANTGELFF; CDR3nt: TGCAGTGCTAGCCGAAGGTTTAAAGCGAACACCGGGGAGCTGTTTTTT
v_gene: TRBV29-1; abundance: few; d_gene: NA; j_gene: TRBJ2-3; CDR3aa: CSVTGTGLIYLAADTQYF; CDR3nt: TGCAGCGTGACCGGGACGGGTTTGATCTATTTGGCGGCAGATACGCAGTATTTT
v_gene: TRBV14; abundance: few; d_gene: NA; j_gene: TRBJ2-1; CDR3aa: CASSPRRFSYNEQFF; CDR3nt: TGTGCCAGCAGCCCCCGGCGGTTCTCCTACAATGAGCAGTTCTTC
v_gene: TRBV5-6; abundance: NA; d_gene: NA; j_gene: TRBJ1-4; CDR3aa: CASSSTGHNEKLFF; CDR3nt: TGTGCCAGCAGCTCCACGGGCCACAATGAAAAACTGTTTTTT
v_gene: TRBV12-3/TRBV12-4; abundance: NA; d_gene: NA; j_gene: TRBJ1-2; CDR3aa: CASSLALRAPYGYTF; CDR3nt: TGTGCCAGCAGTTTAGCGCTGAGGGCCCCCTATGGCTACACCTTC
v_gene: TRBV5-1; abundance: many; d_gene: NA; j_gene: TRBJ2-6; CDR3aa: CASSLPALSGANVLTF; CDR3nt: TGCGCCAGCAGCCTCCCAGCGCTCTCTGGGGCCAACGTCCTGACTTTC
v_gene: TRBV7-8; abundance: few; d_gene: NA; j_gene: TRBJ2-1; CDR3aa: CASSHFEGRAVEQFF; CDR3nt: TGTGCCAGCAGCCACTTTGAGGGTCGGGCGGTTGAGCAGTTCTTC
v_gene: TRBV6-5; abundance: NA; d_gene: NA; j_gene: TRBJ2-5; CDR3aa: CASSFPVIGAEETQYF; CDR3nt: TGTGCCAGCAGTTTCCCTGTTATCGGAGCGGAAGAGACCCAGTACTTC
v_gene: TRBV7-9; abundance: NA; d_gene: TRBD2; j_gene: TRBJ2-1; CDR3aa: CASSLGAGGPSYNEQFF; CDR3nt: TGTGCCAGCAGCTTAGGAGCGGGGGGCCCCTCCTACAATGAGCAGTTCTTC
v_gene: TRBV30; abundance: NA; d_gene: NA; j_gene: TRBJ1-5; CDR3aa: CAWSIRSNQPQHF; CDR3nt: TGTGCCTGGAGTATCCGAAGCAATCAGCCCCAGCATTTT
v_gene: TRBV5-1; abundance: few; d_gene: NA; j_gene: TRBJ1-5; CDR3aa: CASSRGGDNQPQHF; CDR3nt: TGCGCCAGCAGCCGAGGGGGGGACAATCAGCCCCAGCATTTT
v_gene: TRBV7-2; abundance: many; d_gene: NA; j_gene: TRBJ1-6; CDR3aa: CASSIQGGDSPLHF; CDR3nt: TGTGCCAGCAGCATACAAGGGGGGGATTCACCCCTCCACTTT
v_gene: TRBV5-6; abundance: NA; d_gene: NA; j_gene: TRBJ2-1; CDR3aa: CASSLAGLASSYNEQFF; CDR3nt: TGTGCCAGCAGCTTGGCCGGACTCGCGAGCTCCTACAATGAGCAGTTCTTC
v_gene: TRBV4-3; abundance: few; d_gene: TRBD1; j_gene: TRBJ2-7; CDR3aa: CASSQGRSGQGFSYEQYF; CDR3nt: TGCGCCAGCAGCCAAGGCAGGTCGGGACAGGGGTTTTCATACGAGCAGTACTTC
v_gene: TRBV12-3/TRBV12-4; abundance: few; d_gene: TRBD1; j_gene: TRBJ1-3; CDR3aa: CASSFGQGGGNTIYF; CDR3nt: TGTGCCAGCAGTTTTGGACAGGGAGGTGGAAACACCATATATTTT
v_gene: TRBV5-5; abundance: NA; d_gene: NA; j_gene: TRBJ1-1; CDR3aa: CASSSHLGLSF; CDR3nt: TGTGCCAGCAGTTCCCACCTGGGACTCTCATTC
v_gene: TRBV20-1; abundance: NA; d_gene: NA; j_gene: TRBJ2-1; CDR3aa: CSARDSGSSYNEQFF; CDR3nt: TGCAGTGCTAGAGATTCGGGTAGCTCCTACAATGAGCAGTTCTTC
v_gene: TRBV5-1; abundance: many; d_gene: NA; j_gene: TRBJ2-7; CDR3aa: CASSPGGNEQYF; CDR3nt: TGCGCCAGCAGCCCCGGGGGCAACGAGCAGTACTTC
v_gene: TRBV5-6; abundance: many; d_gene: TRBD1; j_gene: TRBJ1-2; CDR3aa: CASSLRTGGAFYGYTF; CDR3nt: TGTGCCAGCAGTTTACGAACAGGGGGCGCTTTCTATGGCTACACCTTC
v_gene: TRBV6-5; abundance: few; d_gene: TRBD2; j_gene: TRBJ2-1; CDR3aa: CASSYSIASGGANEQFF; CDR3nt: TGTGCCAGCAGTTACTCGATTGCTAGCGGGGGGGCAAATGAGCAGTTCTTC
v_gene: TRBV5-4; abundance: NA; d_gene: TRBD1; j_gene: TRBJ2-3; CDR3aa: CASRTGQGTDTQYF; CDR3nt: TGTGCCAGCAGAACGGGACAGGGAACAGATACGCAGTATTTT
v_gene: TRBV5-8; abundance: NA; d_gene: NA; j_gene: TRBJ2-2; CDR3aa: CASSRTRELFF; CDR3nt: TGTGCCAGCAGCCGGACCCGGGAGCTGTTTTTT
v_gene: TRBV5-1; abundance: few; d_gene: TRBD2; j_gene: TRBJ2-5; CDR3aa: CASSLVSSGAETQYF; CDR3nt: TGCGCCAGCAGCTTGGTGTCTAGCGGGGCAGAGACCCAGTACTTC
v_gene: TRBV16; abundance: NA; d_gene: TRBD1; j_gene: TRBJ1-5; CDR3aa: CASSPKGQGRGPQHF; CDR3nt: TGTGCCAGCAGCCCGAAGGGACAGGGGCGTGGGCCCCAGCATTTT
v_gene: TRBV14; abundance: many; d_gene: NA; j_gene: TRBJ1-3; CDR3aa: CASSQGLHRVKRNTIYF; CDR3nt: TGTGCCAGCAGCCAAGGGCTGCACAGGGTAAAGAGAAACACCATATATTTT
v_gene: TRBV4-2; abundance: many; d_gene: NA; j_gene: TRBJ1-5; CDR3aa: CASSHNMKGGPGQPQHF; CDR3nt: TGTGCCAGCAGCCATAACATGAAGGGGGGGCCGGGTCAGCCCCAGCATTTT
v_gene: TRBV12-3/TRBV12-4; abundance: NA; d_gene: NA; j_gene: TRBJ1-2; CDR3aa: CASSLASVGYTF; CDR3nt: TGTGCCAGCAGTTTGGCCTCTGTTGGCTACACCTTC